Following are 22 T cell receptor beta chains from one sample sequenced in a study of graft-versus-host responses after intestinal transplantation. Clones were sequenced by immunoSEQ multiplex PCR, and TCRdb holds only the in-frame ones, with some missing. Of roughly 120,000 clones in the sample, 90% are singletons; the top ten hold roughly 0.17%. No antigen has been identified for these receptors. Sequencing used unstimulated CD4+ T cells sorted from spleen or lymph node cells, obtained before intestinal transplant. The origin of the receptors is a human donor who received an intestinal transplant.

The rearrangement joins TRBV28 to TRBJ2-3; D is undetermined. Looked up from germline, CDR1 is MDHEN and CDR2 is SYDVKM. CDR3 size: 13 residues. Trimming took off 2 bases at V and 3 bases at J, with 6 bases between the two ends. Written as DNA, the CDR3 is TGTGCCAGCAGTTTACTAGAAACAGATACGCAGTATTTT. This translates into CASSLLETDTQYF.

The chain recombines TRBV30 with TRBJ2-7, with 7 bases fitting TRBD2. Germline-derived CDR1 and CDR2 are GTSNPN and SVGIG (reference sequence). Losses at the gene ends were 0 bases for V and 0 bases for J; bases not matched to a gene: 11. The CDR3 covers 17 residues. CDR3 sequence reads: CAWSVWGTRGSSYEQYF. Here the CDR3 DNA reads TGTGCCTGGAGTGTATGGGGGACGCGGGGGAGCTCCTACGAGCAGTACTTC.

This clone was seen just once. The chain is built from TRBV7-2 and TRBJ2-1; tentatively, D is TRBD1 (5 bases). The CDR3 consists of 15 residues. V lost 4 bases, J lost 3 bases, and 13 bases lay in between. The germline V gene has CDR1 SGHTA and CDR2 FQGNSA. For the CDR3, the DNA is TGTGCCAGCAGCTACAGGAGCCGTAACTACAATGAGCAGTTCTTC. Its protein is CASSYRSRNYNEQFF. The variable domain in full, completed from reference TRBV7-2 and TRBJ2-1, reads GAGVSQSPSNKVTEKGKDVELRCDPISGHTALYWYRQSLGQGLEFLIYFQGNSAPDKSGLPSDRFSAERTGGSVSTLTIQRTQQEDSAVYLCASSYRSRNYNEQFFGPGTRLTVL.

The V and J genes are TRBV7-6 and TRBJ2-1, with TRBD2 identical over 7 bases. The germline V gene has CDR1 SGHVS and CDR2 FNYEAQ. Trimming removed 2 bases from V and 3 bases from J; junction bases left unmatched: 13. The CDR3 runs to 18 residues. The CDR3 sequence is CASSLSSRSGVNYNEQFF. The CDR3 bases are TGTGCCAGCAGCTTAAGTAGTCGGAGCGGGGTTAACTACAATGAGCAGTTCTTC. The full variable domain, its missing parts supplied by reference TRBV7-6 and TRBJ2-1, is GAGVSQSPRYKVTKRGQDVALRCDPISGHVSLYWYRQALGQGPEFLTYFNYEAQQDKSGLPNDRFSAERPEGSISTLTIQRTEQRDSAMYRCASSLSSRSGVNYNEQFFGPGTRLTVL.

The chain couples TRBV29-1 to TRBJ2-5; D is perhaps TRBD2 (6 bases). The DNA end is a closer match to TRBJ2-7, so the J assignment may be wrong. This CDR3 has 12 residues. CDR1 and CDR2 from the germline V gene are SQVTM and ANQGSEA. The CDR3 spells CSVAGRSYEQYF. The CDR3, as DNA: TGCAGCGTTGCTGGGAGGAGCTACGAGCAGTACTTC.

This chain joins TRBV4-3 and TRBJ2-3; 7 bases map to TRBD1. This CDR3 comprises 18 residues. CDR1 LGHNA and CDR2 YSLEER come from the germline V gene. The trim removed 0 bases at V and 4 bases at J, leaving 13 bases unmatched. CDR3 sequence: CASSQEKGADLSADTQYF. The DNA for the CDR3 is TGCGCCAGCAGCCAAGAGAAGGGGGCAGACCTATCAGCAGATACGCAGTATTTT.

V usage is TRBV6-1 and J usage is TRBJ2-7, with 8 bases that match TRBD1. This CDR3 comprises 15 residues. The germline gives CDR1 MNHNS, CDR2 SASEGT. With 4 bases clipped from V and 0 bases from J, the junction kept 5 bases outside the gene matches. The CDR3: CASSAPGGPSYEQYF. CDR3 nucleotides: TGTGCCAGCAGTGCACCAGGGGGCCCCTCCTACGAGCAGTACTTC.

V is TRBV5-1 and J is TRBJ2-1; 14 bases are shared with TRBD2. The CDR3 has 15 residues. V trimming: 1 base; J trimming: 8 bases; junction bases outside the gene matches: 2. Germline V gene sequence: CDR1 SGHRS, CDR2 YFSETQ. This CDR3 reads CASSLRGLAGDEQFF. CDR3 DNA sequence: TGCGCCAGCAGCTTGCGGGGACTAGCGGGAGATGAGCAGTTCTTC.

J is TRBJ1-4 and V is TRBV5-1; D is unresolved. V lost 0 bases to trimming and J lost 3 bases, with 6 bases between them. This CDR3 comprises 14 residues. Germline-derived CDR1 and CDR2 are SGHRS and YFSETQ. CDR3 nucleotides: TGCGCCAGCAGCTTGGTCCCGGCTAATGAAAAACTGTTTTTT. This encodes CASSLVPANEKLFF.

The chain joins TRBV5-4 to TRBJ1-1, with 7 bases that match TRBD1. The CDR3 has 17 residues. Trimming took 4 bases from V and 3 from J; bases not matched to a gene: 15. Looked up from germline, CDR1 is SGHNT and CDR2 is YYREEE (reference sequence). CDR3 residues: CASSTRPGTVGDTEAFF. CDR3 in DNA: TGTGCCAGCAGCACACGTCCCGGGACAGTCGGGGACACTGAAGCTTTCTTT.

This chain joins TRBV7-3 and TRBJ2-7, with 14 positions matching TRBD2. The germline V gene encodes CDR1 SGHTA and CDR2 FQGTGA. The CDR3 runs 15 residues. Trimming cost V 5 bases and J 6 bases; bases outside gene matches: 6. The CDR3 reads CASSTGLAGVSEQYF. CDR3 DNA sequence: TGTGCCAGCAGCACGGGACTAGCGGGAGTAAGCGAGCAGTACTTC.

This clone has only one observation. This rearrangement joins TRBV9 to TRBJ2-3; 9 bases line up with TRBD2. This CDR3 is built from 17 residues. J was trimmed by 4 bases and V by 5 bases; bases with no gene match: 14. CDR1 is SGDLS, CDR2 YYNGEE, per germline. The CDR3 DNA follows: TGTGCCAGCAGTCGCCTCCGCGGGGGGGCTTGGGCAGATACGCAGTATTTT. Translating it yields CASSRLRGGAWADTQYF.

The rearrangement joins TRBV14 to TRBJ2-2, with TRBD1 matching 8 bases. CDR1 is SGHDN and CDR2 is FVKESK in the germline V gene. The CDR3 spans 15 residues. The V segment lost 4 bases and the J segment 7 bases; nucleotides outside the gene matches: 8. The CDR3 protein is CASSLSGGAIGELFF. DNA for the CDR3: TGTGCCAGCAGCCTCTCAGGGGGCGCGATCGGGGAGCTGTTTTTT.

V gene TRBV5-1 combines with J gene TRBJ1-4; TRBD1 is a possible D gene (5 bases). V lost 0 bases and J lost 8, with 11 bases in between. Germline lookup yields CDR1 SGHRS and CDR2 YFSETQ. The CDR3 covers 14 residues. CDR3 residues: CASSLEGVREKLFF. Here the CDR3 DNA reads TGCGCCAGCAGCTTGGAAGGGGTTCGGGAAAAACTGTTTTTT.

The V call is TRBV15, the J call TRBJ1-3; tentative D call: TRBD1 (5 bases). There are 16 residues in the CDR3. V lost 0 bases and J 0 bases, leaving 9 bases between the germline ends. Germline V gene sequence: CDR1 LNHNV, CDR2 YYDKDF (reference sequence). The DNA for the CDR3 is TGTGCCACCAGCAGAGATCTAGGGGCCTCTGGAAACACCATATATTTT. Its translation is CATSRDLGASGNTIYF. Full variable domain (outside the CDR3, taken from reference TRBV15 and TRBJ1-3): DAMVIQNPRYQVTQFGKPVTLSCSQTLNHNVMYWYQQKSSQAPKLLFHYYDKDFNNEADTPDNFQSRRPNTSFCFLDIRSPGLGDTAMYLCATSRDLGASGNTIYFGEGSWLTVV.

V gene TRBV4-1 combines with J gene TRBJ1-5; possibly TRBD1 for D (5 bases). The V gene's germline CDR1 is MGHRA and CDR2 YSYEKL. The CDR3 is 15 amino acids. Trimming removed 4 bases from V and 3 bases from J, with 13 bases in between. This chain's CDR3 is CASSPHGAPNQPQHF. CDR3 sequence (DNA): TGCGCCAGCAGCCCACATGGGGCCCCCAATCAGCCCCAGCATTTT.

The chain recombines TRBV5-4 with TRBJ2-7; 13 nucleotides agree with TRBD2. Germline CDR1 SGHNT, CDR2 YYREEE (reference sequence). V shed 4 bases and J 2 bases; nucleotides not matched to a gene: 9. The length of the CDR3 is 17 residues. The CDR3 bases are TGTGCCAGCAGCGGGGGGGGACTAGCGGGACCGGCCTACGAGCAGTACTTC. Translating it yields CASSGGGLAGPAYEQYF. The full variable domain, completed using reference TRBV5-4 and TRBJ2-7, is ETGVTQSPTHLIKTRGQQVTLRCSSQSGHNTVSWYQQALGQGPQFIFQYYREEENGRGNFPPRFSGLQFPNYSSELNVNALELDDSALYLCASSGGGLAGPAYEQYFGPGTRLTVT.

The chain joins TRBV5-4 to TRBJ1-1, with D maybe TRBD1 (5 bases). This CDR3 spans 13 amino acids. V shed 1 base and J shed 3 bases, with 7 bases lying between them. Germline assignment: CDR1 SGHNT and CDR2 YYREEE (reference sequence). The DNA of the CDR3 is TGTGCCAGCAGCTTGATCAGGGACACTGAAGCTTTCTTT. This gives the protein CASSLIRDTEAFF.

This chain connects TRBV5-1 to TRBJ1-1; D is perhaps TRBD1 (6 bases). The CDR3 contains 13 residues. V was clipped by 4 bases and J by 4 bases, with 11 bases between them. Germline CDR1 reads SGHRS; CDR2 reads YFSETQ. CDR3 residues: CASSTTGSTEAFF. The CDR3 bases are TGCGCCAGCAGCACAACAGGGTCCACTGAAGCTTTCTTT.

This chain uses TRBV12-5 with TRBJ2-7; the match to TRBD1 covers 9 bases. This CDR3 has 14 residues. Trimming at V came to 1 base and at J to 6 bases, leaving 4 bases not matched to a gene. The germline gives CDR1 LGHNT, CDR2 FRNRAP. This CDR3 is CASGLGDRVGEQYF. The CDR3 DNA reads TGTGCTAGTGGTTTGGGGGACAGGGTGGGCGAGCAGTACTTC.

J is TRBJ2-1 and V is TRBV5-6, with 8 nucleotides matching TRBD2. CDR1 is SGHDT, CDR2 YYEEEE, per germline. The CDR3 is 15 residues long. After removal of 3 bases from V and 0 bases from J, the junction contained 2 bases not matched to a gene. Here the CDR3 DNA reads TGTGCCAGCAGCTACGGGGGGGCCTCCTACAATGAGCAGTTCTTC. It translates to CASSYGGASYNEQFF. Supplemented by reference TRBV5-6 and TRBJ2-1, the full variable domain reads DAGVTQSPTHLIKTRGQQVTLRCSPKSGHDTVSWYQQALGQGPQFIFQYYEEEERQRGNFPDRFSGHQFPNYSSELNVNALLLGDSALYLCASSYGGASYNEQFFGPGTRLTVL.

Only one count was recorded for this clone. CDR3: CASRPMSDRPYGYTF. Here the CDR3 DNA reads TGTGCCAGCAGACCCATGAGCGACAGACCTTATGGCTACACCTTC. The chain recombines TRBV27 with TRBJ1-2, with D tentatively TRBD1 (5 bases). The CDR3 runs 15 residues. With 6 bases removed from V and 5 bases from J, the gap between germline ends came to 19 bases. The germline V gene has CDR1 MNHEY and CDR2 SMNVEV (reference sequence).